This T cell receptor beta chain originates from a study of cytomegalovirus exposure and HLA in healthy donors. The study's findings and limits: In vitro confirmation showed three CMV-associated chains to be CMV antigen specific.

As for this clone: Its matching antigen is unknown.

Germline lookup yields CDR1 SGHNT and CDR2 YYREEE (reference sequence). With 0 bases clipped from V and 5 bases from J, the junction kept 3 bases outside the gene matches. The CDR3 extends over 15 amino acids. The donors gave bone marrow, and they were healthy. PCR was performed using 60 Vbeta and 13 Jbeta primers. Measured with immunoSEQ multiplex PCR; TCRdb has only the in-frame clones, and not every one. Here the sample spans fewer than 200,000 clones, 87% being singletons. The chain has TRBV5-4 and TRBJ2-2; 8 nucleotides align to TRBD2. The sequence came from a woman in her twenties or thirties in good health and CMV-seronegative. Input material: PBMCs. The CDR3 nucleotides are TGTGCCAGCAGCTTGGCCTCGGGGGGGACCGGGGAGCTGTTTTTT. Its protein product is CASSLASGGTGELFF. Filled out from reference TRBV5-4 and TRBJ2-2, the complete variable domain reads ETGVTQSPTHLIKTRGQQVTLRCSSQSGHNTVSWYQQALGQGPQFIFQYYREEENGRGNFPPRFSGLQFPNYSSELNVNALELDDSALYLCASSLASGGTGELFFGEGSRLTVL.